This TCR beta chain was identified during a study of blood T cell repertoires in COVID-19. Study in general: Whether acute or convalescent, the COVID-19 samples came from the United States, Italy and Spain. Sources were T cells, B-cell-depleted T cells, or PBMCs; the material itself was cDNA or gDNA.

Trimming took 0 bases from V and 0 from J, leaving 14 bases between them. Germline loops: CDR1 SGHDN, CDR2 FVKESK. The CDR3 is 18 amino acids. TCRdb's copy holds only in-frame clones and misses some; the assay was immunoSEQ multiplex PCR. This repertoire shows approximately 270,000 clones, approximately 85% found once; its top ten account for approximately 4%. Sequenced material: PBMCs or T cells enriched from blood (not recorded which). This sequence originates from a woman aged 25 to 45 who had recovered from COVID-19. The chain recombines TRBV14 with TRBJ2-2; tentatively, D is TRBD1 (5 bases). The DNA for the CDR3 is TGTGCCAGCAGCCAAGAGGGGCAGGTGGGGCCGAACACCGGGGAGCTGTTTTTT. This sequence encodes CASSQEGQVGPNTGELFF.